This T cell receptor beta chain was sequenced for a study of T cells after yellow fever vaccination. TCR cDNA, made by 5'RACE template switching, carried an added universal primer site and UMIs. TCRdb redid the calling of the 5' RACE reads with MiXCR, one entry per CDR3 protein. The sample holds under 250,000 distinct CDR3 sequences, 3.2% seen once. This clonotype was counted a few times. Its target is not known. The study's findings and limits: Primary-vaccination clones mostly resurfaced post-booster (under 98% CD4, about 87% CD8). Secondary responses were weaker yet peaked faster, day 5 versus 15.

The CDR3 runs to 16 residues. Germline assignment: CDR1 DFQATT and CDR2 SNEGSKA (reference sequence). Between the trimmed V and J ends, which lost 0 bases and 3 bases, there was a span of 16 bases. The chain links TRBV20-1 to TRBJ2-3; tentative D call: TRBD2 (6 bases). The TCR comes from a man aged 18 to 29 who received the YFV17D yellow fever vaccine. Sequences were derived from CD4+ T cells sorted from PBMCs, sampled 10 days after the yellow fever booster vaccination. DNA of the CDR3: TGCAGTGCTAGAGACCCGGGACTGAGTGGGACAGATACGCAGTATTTT. Amino acid sequence: CSARDPGLSGTDTQYF.